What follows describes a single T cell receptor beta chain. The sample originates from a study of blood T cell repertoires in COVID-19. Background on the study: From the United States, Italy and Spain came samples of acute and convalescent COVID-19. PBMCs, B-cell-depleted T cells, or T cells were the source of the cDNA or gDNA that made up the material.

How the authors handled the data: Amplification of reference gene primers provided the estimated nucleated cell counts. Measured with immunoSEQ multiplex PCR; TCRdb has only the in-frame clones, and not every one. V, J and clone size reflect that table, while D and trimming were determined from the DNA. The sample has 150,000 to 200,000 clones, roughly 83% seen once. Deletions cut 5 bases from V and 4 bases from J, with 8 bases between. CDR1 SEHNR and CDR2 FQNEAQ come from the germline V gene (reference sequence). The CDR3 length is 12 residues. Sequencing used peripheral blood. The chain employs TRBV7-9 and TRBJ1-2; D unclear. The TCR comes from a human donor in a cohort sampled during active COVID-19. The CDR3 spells CASSRESYGYTF. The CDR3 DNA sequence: TGTGCCAGCAGCCGGGAGTCCTATGGCTACACCTTC.